The present TCR beta chain was sequenced within a study of immune cell composition in non-small cell lung cancer. The study's findings and limits: Overall clonality, unlike maximal tumour-associated clone frequency, did not predict TIL reactivity.

Profiled with immunoSEQ multiplex PCR; TCRdb holds only in-frame clones, not every one. The sample has 2,000 or so clones, 77% seen once. This CDR3 has 16 amino acids. Germline V gene data show CDR1 as MNHNY and CDR2 as SVGAGI (reference sequence). J lost 8 bases, V lost 4 bases, and 14 bases had no gene match. A word on this clone: Its antigen remains unidentified.

Normal lung was sampled as far from the tumour as possible, at least 3 cm. V gene TRBV6-6 combines with J gene TRBJ2-3; 8 nucleotides align to TRBD1. The origin of this receptor is a human donor with non-small cell lung cancer. Sample: non-adjacent lung tissue. This CDR3 reads CASSFLPETGDPTQYF. The CDR3 DNA sequence: TGTGCCAGCAGTTTCCTGCCTGAGACAGGGGACCCTACGCAGTATTTT.